A single T cell receptor beta chain is shown here with its context. No antigen is known for it. Positively selected for CCR7, the CD45RO-negative cells used as naive CD8 cells excluded terminally differentiated effector memory CD45RA+ cells. These data are taken from a study of shared clonotypes between healthy human individuals. Study results and limitations: Non-shared clonotypes had lower generation probabilities than those shared by all four donors.

V gave up 5 bases and J gave up 4 bases, with 20 bases separating them. CDR1 and CDR2 (germline): MGHRA, YSYEKL. CDR3 length equals 17 residues. Per the authors' pipeline: Sequence data from immunoSEQ were junction-only and lacked quality scores; consequently, filtering differed. Assay: immunoSEQ multiplex PCR; the TCRdb copy retains only in-frame clones and omits some. The V and J calls and clone size were taken over from that table, and D and trimming were inferred from the DNA. The sample records roughly 770,000 clones, just over 95% being singletons. This TCR was recovered from a man younger than 45 in good health. The specimen was naive CD8+ T cells sorted from blood. The genes are TRBV4-1 and TRBJ2-2; D may be TRBD2 (7 bases). The CDR3 sequence: CASSSLETGGGTGELFF. The CDR3 DNA sequence: TGCGCCAGCAGCTCTCTAGAGACAGGCGGGGGCACCGGGGAGCTGTTTTTT.